This TCR beta chain was sequenced during a study of shared clonotypes between healthy human individuals (TCRdb year 2020). The study in broad terms: The cohort included three men and two women between 18 and 49 years of age. For each donor, CD4 naive and CD4 memory were each given three plates, CD8 naive was given two plates, and CD8 memory was given one plate. To estimate repertoire size and how much clonotype sharing occurs between individuals, the study deeply sequenced the blood TCR repertoires of about five healthy adults. Different laboratories and diverse techniques were used to prepare libraries and sequence TCR repertoires, to increase sequencing depth and limit assay-specific biases. Between about 0.8 and 9 billion PBMCs per donor were obtained by leukapheresis. General conclusions and limits of the study: Sampling was limited to blood, and TCR repertoires in tissue likely differ from TCR repertoires in blood. Compared with non-shared clonotypes, the clonotypes found in all four sorted-subset donors had higher generation probabilities. Because the study included a small number of donors, the genetic and exposure-history diversity represented was limited. Sharing across four donors was observed for about 5% of naive CD4, 3.5% of naive CD8, about 2.5% of memory CD4, and around 0.4% of memory CD8 clonotypes. Even with the large sequencing depth, rarefaction of the sorted-subset datasets indicated that sequencing was incomplete. Naive subsets generally had larger estimated clonotype richness than memory subsets did. Pairwise subsampling indicated that sequencing depth was expected to affect the degree of clonotype sharing among donors.

About this clone itself: No antigen is known for it. No base quality information exists; no much larger clone differs at one position.

Ends trimmed: V by 3 bases, J by 4 bases; bases unmatched to a gene: 6. From the germline V gene (reference sequence), CDR1 is LNHDA and CDR2 is SQIVND. The cysteine opens and the phenylalanine closes a CDR3 of 16 amino acids. Just CDR3 DNA is preserved here, 48 bases in frame from base 1. TCR CDR3 regions were amplified from genomic DNA by multiplex PCR using the deep immunoSEQ assay. Extracted genomic DNA from each cell subset was spread evenly across all wells of several immunoSEQ 96-well plates, with each plate serving as a replicate. For sorted subsets, around 200 ng genomic DNA, equal to 30,000 to 35,000 T cell genomes, was loaded into each replicate PCR. Purified libraries were quantified with a Qubit 3.0 fluorometer, sized on a Bioanalyzer 2100, and re-quantified with the KAPA Library Quantification kit. Every immunoSEQ 96-well plate was sequenced on a separate single-read 150-cycle Illumina NextSeq 550 flow cell. In the paper's pipeline: The immunoSEQ output contained only junctional sequences without quality scores, so filtering could not match that applied to full-length reads. To assign V/J genes and CDR3, sequences were annotated using PyIR, a Python wrapper for IgBLAST v1.9, with IMGT germline references. Reads were filtered out if the reads had weak V/J assignments (E-value above 1e-6), no CDR3, stop codons, out-of-frame junctions, or ambiguous translated residues. V3J clonotypes were defined as sequences sharing an identical inferred V gene, J gene, and CDR3 amino acid sequence. Percentage overlap between repertoires was calculated by dividing the number of shared unique clonotypes by the size of the smaller repertoire. RTK rarefaction, the Chao1 estimator, and Recon v2.1 estimates of unobserved clonotypes were used to assess repertoire richness. For all TCRbeta clonotypes obtained by the gDNA method from several donors, generation probabilities were computed with OLGA. The clones in this table, taken by TCRdb from immuneACCESS, are in-frame only. Not every clone is retained; where verified, under half of the shortfall comes from an unresolved V gene, and the cause of the rest is unknown. V, J and clone size derive from that table, while D and trimming were established from the DNA sequence. For this sample there are over a million clones; 95% to 99% appear just once. The biggest ten clones account for less than 0.55% of the sample.

Donors were healthy HIV-negative adults with no recently reported acute infections or vaccinations. Every donor was a Caucasian adult residing in Nashville, Tennessee, USA. Magnetic negative selection was used to enrich CD4+ T cells, after which naive cells were positively selected on CD45RA and the negative fraction became the memory subset. Blood was collected by leukapheresis, and PBMCs were isolated by Ficoll-Histopaque density gradient centrifugation and then cryopreserved in liquid nitrogen vapor phase. Analytical flow cytometry was used to check the purity and quantity of every magnetically sorted T cell population. Genomic DNA was isolated from each sorted fraction and quantified by UV absorbance on a Nanodrop 2000c.

The source of this sequence is a man aged 25 to 40 in good health. Sequenced input: naive CD4+ T cells sorted from blood. The cell subset or site label for this specimen denotes: CD45RA+ positively selected. The rearrangement joined TRBV19 to TRBJ2-3, with 11 bases aligning to TRBD2. The bases are TGTGCCAGTAGTATGCTAGCGGGAGGCGTTGCAGATACGCAGTATTTT. This codes for CASSMLAGGVADTQYF.